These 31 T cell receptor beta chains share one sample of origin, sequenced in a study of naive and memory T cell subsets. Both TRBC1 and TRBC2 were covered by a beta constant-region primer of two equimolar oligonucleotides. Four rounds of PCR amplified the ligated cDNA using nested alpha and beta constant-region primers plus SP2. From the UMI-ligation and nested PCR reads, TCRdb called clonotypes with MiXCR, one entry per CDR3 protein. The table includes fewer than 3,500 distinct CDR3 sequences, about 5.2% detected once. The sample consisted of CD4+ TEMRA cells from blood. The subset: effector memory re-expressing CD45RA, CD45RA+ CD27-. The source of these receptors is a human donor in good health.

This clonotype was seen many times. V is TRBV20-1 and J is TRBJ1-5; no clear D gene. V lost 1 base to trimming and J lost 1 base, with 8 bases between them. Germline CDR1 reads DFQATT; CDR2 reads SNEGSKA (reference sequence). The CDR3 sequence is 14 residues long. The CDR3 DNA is TGCAGTGCTAGAGTTATCCAGAGCAATCAGCCCCAGCATTTT. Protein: CSARVIQSNQPQHF.

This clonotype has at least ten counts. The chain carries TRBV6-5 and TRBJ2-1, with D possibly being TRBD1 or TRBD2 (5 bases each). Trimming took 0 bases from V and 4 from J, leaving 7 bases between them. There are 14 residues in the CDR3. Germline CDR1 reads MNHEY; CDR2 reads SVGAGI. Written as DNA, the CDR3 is TGTGCCAGCAGTTACTCGGGGGATTACAATGAGCAGTTCTTC. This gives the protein CASSYSGDYNEQFF.

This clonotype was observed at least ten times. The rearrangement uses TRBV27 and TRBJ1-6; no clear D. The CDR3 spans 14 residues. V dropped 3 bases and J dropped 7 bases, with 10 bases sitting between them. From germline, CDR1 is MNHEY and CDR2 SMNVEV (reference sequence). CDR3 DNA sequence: TGTGCCAGCAGTTTCGGCACCGGAAATTCACCCCTCCACTTT. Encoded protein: CASSFGTGNSPLHF.

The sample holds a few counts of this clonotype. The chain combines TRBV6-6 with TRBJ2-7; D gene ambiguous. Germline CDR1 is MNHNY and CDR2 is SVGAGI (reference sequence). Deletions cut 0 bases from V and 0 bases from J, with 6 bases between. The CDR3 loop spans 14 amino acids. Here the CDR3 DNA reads TGTGCCAGCAGTTACTCAAAGATCTCCTACGAGCAGTACTTC. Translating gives CASSYSKISYEQYF.

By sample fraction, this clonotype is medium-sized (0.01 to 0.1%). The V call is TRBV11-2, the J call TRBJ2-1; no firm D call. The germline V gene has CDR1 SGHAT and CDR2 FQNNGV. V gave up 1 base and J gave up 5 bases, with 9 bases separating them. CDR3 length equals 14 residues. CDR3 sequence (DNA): TGTGCCAGCAGCTTAGCCGACCTTAACAATGAGCAGTTCTTC. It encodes CASSLADLNNEQFF. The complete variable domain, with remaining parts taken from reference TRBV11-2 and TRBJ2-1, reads EAGVAQSPRYKIIEKRQSVAFWCNPISGHATLYWYQQILGQGPKLLIQFQNNGVVDDSQLPKDRFSAERLKGVDSTLKIQPAKLEDSAVYLCASSLADLNNEQFFGPGTRLTVL.

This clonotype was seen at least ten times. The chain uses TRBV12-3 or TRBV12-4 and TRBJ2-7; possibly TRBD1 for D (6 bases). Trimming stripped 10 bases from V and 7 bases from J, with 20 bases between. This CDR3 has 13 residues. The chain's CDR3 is CATLQGGTLEQYF. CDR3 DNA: TGTGCCACCCTGCAAGGGGGTACGCTTGAGCAGTACTTC.

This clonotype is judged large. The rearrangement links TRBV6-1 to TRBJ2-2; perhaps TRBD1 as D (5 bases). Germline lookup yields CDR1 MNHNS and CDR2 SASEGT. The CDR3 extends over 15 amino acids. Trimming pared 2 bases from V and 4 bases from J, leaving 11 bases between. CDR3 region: CASSESVGATGELFF. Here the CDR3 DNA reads TGTGCCAGCAGTGAATCGGTAGGGGCCACCGGGGAGCTGTTTTTT.

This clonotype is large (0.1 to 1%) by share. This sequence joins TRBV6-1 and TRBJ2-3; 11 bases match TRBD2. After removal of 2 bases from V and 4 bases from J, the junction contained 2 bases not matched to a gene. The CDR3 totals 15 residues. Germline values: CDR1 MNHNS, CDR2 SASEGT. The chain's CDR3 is CASSELAGGPDTQYF. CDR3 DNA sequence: TGTGCCAGCAGTGAATTAGCGGGAGGGCCAGATACGCAGTATTTT.

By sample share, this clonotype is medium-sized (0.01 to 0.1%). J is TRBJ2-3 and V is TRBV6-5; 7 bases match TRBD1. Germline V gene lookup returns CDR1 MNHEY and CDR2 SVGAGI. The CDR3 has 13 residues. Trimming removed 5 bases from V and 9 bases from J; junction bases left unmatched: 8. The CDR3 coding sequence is TGTGCCAGCAGTGAACAGACAGGGTACACGCAGTATTTT. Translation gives CASSEQTGYTQYF.

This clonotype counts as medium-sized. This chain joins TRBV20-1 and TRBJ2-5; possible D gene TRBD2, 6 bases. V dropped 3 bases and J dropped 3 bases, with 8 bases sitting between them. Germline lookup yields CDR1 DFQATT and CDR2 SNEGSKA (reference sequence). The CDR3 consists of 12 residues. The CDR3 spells CSARGLKETQYF. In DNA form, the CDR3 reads TGCAGTGCTAGGGGACTTAAAGAGACCCAGTACTTC.

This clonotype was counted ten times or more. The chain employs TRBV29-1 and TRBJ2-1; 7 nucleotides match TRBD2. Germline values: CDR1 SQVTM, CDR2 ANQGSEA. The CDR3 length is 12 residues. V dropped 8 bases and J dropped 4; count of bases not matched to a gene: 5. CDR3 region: CSTSDSYNEQFF. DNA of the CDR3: TGCAGCACTAGCGATAGTTACAATGAGCAGTTCTTC.

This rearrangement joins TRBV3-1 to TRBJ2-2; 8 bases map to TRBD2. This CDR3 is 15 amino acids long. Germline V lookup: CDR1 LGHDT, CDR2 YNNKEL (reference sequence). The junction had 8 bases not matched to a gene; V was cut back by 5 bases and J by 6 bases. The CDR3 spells CASSIGTSLAGELFF. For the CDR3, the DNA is TGTGCCAGCAGCATCGGGACTAGTCTAGCCGGGGAGCTGTTTTTT.

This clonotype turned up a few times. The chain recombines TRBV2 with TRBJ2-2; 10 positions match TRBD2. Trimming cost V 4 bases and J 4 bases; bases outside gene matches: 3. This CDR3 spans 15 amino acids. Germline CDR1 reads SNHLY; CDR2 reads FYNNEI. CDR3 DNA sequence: TGTGCCAGCAGTGCGCTAGCGGGAGTCACCGGGGAGCTGTTTTTT. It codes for CASSALAGVTGELFF.

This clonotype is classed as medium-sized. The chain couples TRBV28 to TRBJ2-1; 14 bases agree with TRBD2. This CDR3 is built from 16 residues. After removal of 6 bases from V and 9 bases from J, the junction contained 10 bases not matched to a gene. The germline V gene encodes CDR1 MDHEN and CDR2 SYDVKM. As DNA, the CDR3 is TGTGCCAGCAGCAATCCGGGACTAGCGGGAGTAACTGAGCAGTTCTTC. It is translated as CASSNPGLAGVTEQFF.

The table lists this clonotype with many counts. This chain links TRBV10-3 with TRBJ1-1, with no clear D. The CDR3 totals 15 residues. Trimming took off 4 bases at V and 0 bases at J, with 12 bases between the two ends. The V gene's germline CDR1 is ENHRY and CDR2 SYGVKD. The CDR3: CAISAGQTLNTEAFF. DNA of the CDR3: TGTGCCATCAGTGCTGGGCAGACCCTGAACACTGAAGCTTTCTTT.

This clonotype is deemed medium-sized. The CDR3 spells CASSSKRAPDTQYF. The CDR3 DNA is TGTGCCAGCAGCTCAAAGAGGGCCCCAGATACGCAGTATTTT. The chain joins TRBV5-4 to TRBJ2-3; tentative D call: TRBD2 (5 bases). V shed 3 bases and J shed 4 bases, with 12 bases lying between them. The CDR3 has 14 residues. Germline V gene lookup returns CDR1 SGHNT and CDR2 YYREEE (reference sequence). Supplemented by reference TRBV5-4 and TRBJ2-3, the full variable domain reads ETGVTQSPTHLIKTRGQQVTLRCSSQSGHNTVSWYQQALGQGPQFIFQYYREEENGRGNFPPRFSGLQFPNYSSELNVNALELDDSALYLCASSSKRAPDTQYFGPGTRLTVL.

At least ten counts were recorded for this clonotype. The CDR3, as DNA: TGTGCCAGCAGCTTAGTAGAGGGTGGCACCGAGCAGTACTTC. This translates into CASSLVEGGTEQYF. The rearrangement joins TRBV7-2 to TRBJ2-7, with D possibly TRBD2 on 5 matching bases. V lost 1 base, J lost 6 bases, and 13 bases lay in between. CDR3 length: 14 residues. Germline values: CDR1 SGHTA, CDR2 FQGNSA.

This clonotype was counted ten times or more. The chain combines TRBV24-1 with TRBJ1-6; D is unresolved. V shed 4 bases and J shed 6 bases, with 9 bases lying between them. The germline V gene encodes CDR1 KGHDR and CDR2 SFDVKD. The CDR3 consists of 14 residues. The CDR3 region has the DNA TGTGCCACCAGTGACGCTTCCAGTAATTCACCCCTCCACTTT. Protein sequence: CATSDASSNSPLHF.

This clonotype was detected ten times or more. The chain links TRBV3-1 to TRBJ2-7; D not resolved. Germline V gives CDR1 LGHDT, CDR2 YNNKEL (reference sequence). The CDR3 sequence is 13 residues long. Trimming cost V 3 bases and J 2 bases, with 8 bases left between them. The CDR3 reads CASSHAGPYEQYF. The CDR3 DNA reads TGTGCCAGCAGCCACGCAGGACCCTACGAGCAGTACTTC.

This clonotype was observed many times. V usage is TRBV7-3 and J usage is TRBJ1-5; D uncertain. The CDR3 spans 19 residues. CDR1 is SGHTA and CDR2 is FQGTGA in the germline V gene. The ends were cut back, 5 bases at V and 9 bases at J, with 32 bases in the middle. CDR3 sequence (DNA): TGTGCCAGCAGCCGTAAAAGCGCCCTTCTCGTACGTGAAGGGTGGCCCCAGCATTTT. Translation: CASSRKSALLVREGWPQHF.

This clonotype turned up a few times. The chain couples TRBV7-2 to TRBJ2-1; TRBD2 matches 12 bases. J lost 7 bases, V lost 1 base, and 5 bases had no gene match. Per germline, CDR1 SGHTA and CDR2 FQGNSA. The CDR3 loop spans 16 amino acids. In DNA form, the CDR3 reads TGTGCCAGCAGCTTAGGCGGACTAGCGGGAAAAAATGAGCAGTTCTTC. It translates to CASSLGGLAGKNEQFF.

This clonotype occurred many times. The DNA for the CDR3 is TGTGCCAGCAGCTTAGGCAGTAAGCTTTACACCGGGGAGCTGTTTTTT. Translated, it gives CASSLGSKLYTGELFF. The V call is TRBV7-6, the J call TRBJ2-2; no firm D call. Deletions cut 1 base from V and 3 bases from J, with 12 bases between. Per germline, CDR1 SGHVS and CDR2 FNYEAQ. The CDR3 loop spans 16 amino acids.

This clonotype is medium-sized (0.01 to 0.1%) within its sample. Here the CDR3 reads CSAKTGHQPQHF. CDR3 sequence (DNA): TGCAGTGCCAAGACAGGGCATCAGCCCCAGCATTTT. The chain is built from TRBV20-1 and TRBJ1-5, with 7 positions matching TRBD1. Germline CDR1 reads DFQATT; CDR2 reads SNEGSKA (reference sequence). This CDR3 is 12 amino acids long. V was pared by 6 bases and J by 5 bases, with 4 bases of the junction left unmatched.

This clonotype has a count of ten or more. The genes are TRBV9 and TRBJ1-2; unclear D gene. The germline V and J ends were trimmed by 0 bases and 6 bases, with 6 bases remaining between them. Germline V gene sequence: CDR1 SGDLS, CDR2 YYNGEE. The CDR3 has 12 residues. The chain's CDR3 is CASSVEENGYTF. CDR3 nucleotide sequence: TGTGCCAGCAGCGTAGAGGAGAATGGCTACACCTTC.

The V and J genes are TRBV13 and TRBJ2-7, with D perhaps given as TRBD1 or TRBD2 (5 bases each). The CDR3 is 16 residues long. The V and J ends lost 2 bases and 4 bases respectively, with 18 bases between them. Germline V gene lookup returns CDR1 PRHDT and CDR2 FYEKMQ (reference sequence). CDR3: CASSLYERGTGYEQYF. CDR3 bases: TGTGCCAGCAGCTTATATGAAAGGGGAACGGGGTACGAGCAGTACTTC.

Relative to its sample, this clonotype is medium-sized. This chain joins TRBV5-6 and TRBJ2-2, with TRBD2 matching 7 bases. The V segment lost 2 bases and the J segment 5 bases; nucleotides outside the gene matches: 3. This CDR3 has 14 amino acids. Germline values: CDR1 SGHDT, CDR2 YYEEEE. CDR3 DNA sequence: TGTGCCAGCAGCTTAGCGGGACGGACCGGGGAGCTGTTTTTT. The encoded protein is CASSLAGRTGELFF.

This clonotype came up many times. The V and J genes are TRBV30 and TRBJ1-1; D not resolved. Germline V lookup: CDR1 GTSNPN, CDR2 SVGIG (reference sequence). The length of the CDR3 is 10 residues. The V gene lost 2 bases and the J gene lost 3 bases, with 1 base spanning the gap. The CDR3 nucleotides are TGTGCCTGGAGTTACACTGAAGCTTTCTTT. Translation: CAWSYTEAFF.

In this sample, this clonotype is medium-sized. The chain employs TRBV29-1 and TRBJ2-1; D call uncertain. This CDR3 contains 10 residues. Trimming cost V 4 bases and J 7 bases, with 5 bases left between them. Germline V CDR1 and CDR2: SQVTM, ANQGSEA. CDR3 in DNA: TGCAGCGTTGGCCTTAATGAGCAGTTCTTC. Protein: CSVGLNEQFF.

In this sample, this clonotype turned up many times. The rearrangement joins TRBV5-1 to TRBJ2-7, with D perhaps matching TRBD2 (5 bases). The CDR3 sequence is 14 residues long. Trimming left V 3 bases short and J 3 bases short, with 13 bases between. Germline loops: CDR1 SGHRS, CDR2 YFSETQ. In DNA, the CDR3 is TGCGCCAGCAGCTCCCAGAGGGTGAACTACGAGCAGTACTTC. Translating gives CASSSQRVNYEQYF. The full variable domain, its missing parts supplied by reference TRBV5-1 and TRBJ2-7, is KAGVTQTPRYLIKTRGQQVTLSCSPISGHRSVSWYQQTPGQGLQFLFEYFSETQRNKGNFPGRFSGRQFSNSRSEMNVSTLELGDSALYLCASSSQRVNYEQYFGPGTRLTVT.

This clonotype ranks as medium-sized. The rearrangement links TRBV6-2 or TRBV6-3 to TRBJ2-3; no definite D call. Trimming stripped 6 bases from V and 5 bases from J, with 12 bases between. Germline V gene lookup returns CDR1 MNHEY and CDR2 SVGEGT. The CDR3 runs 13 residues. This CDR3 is CASRVWLEDTQYF. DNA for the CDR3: TGTGCCAGCAGGGTCTGGTTAGAAGATACGCAGTATTTT.

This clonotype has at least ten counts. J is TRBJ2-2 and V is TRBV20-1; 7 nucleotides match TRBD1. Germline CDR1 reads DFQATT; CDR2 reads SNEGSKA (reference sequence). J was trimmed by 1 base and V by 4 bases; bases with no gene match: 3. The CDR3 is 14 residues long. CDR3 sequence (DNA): TGCAGTGCTAAACAGGGGATGAACACCGGGGAGCTGTTTTTT. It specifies CSAKQGMNTGELFF.